The rows below give T cell receptor beta chains drawn from one sample of a study of T-cell reconstitution after alpha-beta-depleted transplantation in children. TCRdb called the PCR reads again in MiXCR, with one record for every CDR3 protein. The data show hundreds of thousands of distinct CDR3 sequences, approximately 14% seen once. Sequencing used PBMCs, obtained before TCRalphabeta/CD19-depleted stem cell transplant. These receptors were collected from a girl between 2 and 10 years old with congenital amegakaryocytic thrombocytopenia, due to receive a stem cell transplant. Each CDR3 is given with its conserved first and last residue. The D gene is left open where the match is weak. Clone size appears in some rows only: once, few, many, or a class for an expanded clone.

>TRBV7-2|.|TRBJ2-5|many
TGTGCCAGCAGCTTTTCAGCGCAGCAAGAGACCCAGTACTTC
CASSFSAQQETQYF
>TRBV7-6|.|TRBJ1-2|few
TGTGCCAGCAGCTTGGACCGCAGGGGAAACTATGGCTACACCTTC
CASSLDRRGNYGYTF
>TRBV29-1|TRBD2|TRBJ2-2|many
TGCAGCGTTGTCGTAACTAGCGGGGACACCGGGGAGCTGTTTTTT
CSVVVTSGDTGELFF
>TRBV5-1|.|TRBJ1-1|many
TGCGCCAGCAGTTTACACACAACCGAAGCTTTCTTT
CASSLHTTEAFF
>TRBV20-1|TRBD1|TRBJ2-7|.
TGCAGTGCTAATAGGGACAGCAGGATCTCCGAGCAGTACTTC
CSANRDSRISEQYF
>TRBV29-1|.|TRBJ1-2|.
TGCAGCGTAAACCGCGAGTCCGAACAGGGAGCAAGCTATGGCTACACCTTC
CSVNRESEQGASYGYTF
>TRBV3-1|.|TRBJ1-2|.
TGTGCCTCCTGCTCCCAAGACACCACAGGGTACGACTATGGCTACACCTTC
CASCSQDTTGYDYGYTF
>TRBV10-3|.|TRBJ1-1|.
TGTGCCATCAATGGGGGAGACACTGAAGCTTTCTTT
CAINGGDTEAFF
>TRBV27|TRBD1|TRBJ2-2|.
TGTGCCACCCATGCCGGACAGGGGGCTGCTCCTAACACCGGGGAGCTGTTTTTT
CATHAGQGAAPNTGELFF
>TRBV4-2|.|TRBJ2-3|many
TGTGCCAGCAGCCAAGGAAGTTCAATTACGCAGTATTTT
CASSQGSSITQYF
>TRBV29-1|TRBD1|TRBJ2-5|many
TGCAGCGTGACAGGGTCTCAAGAGACCCAGTACTTC
CSVTGSQETQYF
>TRBV7-8|.|TRBJ1-4|.
TGTGCCAGCAGCTCATTGCCGGGTCCTAATGAAAAACTGTTTTTT
CASSSLPGPNEKLFF
>TRBV4-1|TRBD2|TRBJ2-1|.
TGCGCCAGCAGCCAAGATCGAGGCGGGAGGGCCTACAATGAGCAGTTCTTC
CASSQDRGGRAYNEQFF
>TRBV20-1|.|TRBJ2-1|.
TGCAGTGCTAGACCCCTCGAGACCCGACATTCCTACAATGAGCAGTTCTTC
CSARPLETRHSYNEQFF
>TRBV10-3|.|TRBJ1-4|few
TGTGCCATCAGTGTGGGGGAAGGGAATGAAAAACTGTTTTTT
CAISVGEGNEKLFF
>TRBV5-5|TRBD2|TRBJ2-1|few
TGTGCCAGCACCATCCGACTAGCAGGCAATGAGCAGTTCTTC
CASTIRLAGNEQFF
>TRBV29-1|.|TRBJ2-7|many
TGCAGCGGGATCAAGGGCGGGGAGCAGTACTTC
CSGIKGGEQYF
>TRBV5-5|.|TRBJ1-2|few
TGTGCCAGCAGCTTGGTAGGGGACTACACCTTC
CASSLVGDYTF